What follows are 27 T cell receptor beta chains derived from one specimen sequenced in a study of shared clonotypes between healthy human individuals. Assay: immunoSEQ multiplex PCR; the TCRdb copy retains only in-frame clones and omits some. The repertoire consists of over a million clones, with 95% to 97% occurring once and the leading ten covering roughly 1.2%. Sequenced sample: naive CD4+ T cells sorted from blood. Regarding subset: CD45RA+ positively selected. The receptors shown here come from a man aged 25-45 years in good health.

J is TRBJ2-5 and V is TRBV5-1; D is ambiguous. The CDR3 extends over 14 amino acids. Germline-derived CDR1 and CDR2 are SGHRS and YFSETQ. Trimming removed 5 bases from V and 1 base from J, with 12 bases in between. CDR3 coding DNA: TGCGCCAGCAGTTTTGGGGTTACCCAAGAGACCCAGTACTTC. This codes for CASSFGVTQETQYF.

This clone is a singleton in its sample. J is TRBJ2-1 and V is TRBV28, with D uncertain. CDR1 is MDHEN and CDR2 is SYDVKM in the germline V gene. Trimming stripped 4 bases from V and 10 bases from J, with 8 bases between. The CDR3 is made up of 11 amino acids. The CDR3, as DNA: TGTGCCAGCAGTTGGGCTAAAGAGCAGTTCTTC. This sequence encodes CASSWAKEQFF.

This chain joins TRBV5-1 and TRBJ1-2; D remains ambiguous. CDR1 and CDR2 (germline): SGHRS, YFSETQ. This CDR3 comprises 15 residues. Trimming took off 2 bases at V and 0 bases at J, with 11 bases between the two ends. For the CDR3, the DNA is TGCGCCAGCAGCTTCGGCGCGAGTTCTAACTATGGCTACACCTTC. The encoded protein is CASSFGASSNYGYTF.

The chain couples TRBV7-2 to TRBJ1-5; D is unclear. Trimming pared 1 base from V and 6 bases from J, leaving 13 bases between. In germline, CDR1 is SGHTA, CDR2 FQGNSA. This CDR3 is 15 amino acids long. CDR3 DNA: TGTGCCAGCAGCTTAGATACCAGGTGGGGTCAGCCCCAGCATTTT. Protein sequence: CASSLDTRWGQPQHF.

The chain recombines TRBV5-1 with TRBJ2-1, with a weak D call TRBD2 (6 bases). CDR1 and CDR2 (germline): SGHRS, YFSETQ. The V end lost 4 bases, the J end lost 7 bases, and 18 bases lay between the germline ends. CDR3 length: 15 residues. The CDR3 DNA follows: TGCGCCAGCAGCCCCTCTCCGGGAGTAATAAATGAGCAGTTCTTC. It yields the protein CASSPSPGVINEQFF.

This clone was seen just once. The V call is TRBV19, the J call TRBJ1-5; unclear D gene. Germline V gene data show CDR1 as LNHDA and CDR2 as SQIVND (reference sequence). The V and J ends lost 7 bases and 5 bases respectively, with 27 bases between them. The CDR3 length is 18 residues. The DNA of the CDR3 is TGTGCCAGTACCCCATCGGTGCTGGCGGGCTACATCGATCAGCCCCAGCATTTT. This encodes CASTPSVLAGYIDQPQHF. Drawing the rest from reference TRBV19 and TRBJ1-5, the complete variable domain is DGGITQSPKYLFRKEGQNVTLSCEQNLNHDAMYWYRQDPGQGLRLIYYSQIVNDFQKGDIAEGYSVSREKKESFPLTVTSAQKNPTAFYLCASTPSVLAGYIDQPQHFGDGTRLSIL.

A word on this clone: Other nucleotide sequences in the sample specify the same CDR3. The chain employs TRBV5-1 and TRBJ1-1, with a possible D match to TRBD1 (6 bases). Germline lookup yields CDR1 SGHRS and CDR2 YFSETQ. The CDR3 runs to 13 residues. With 1 base removed from V and 5 bases from J, the gap between germline ends came to 9 bases. CDR3 DNA sequence: TGCGCCAGCAGCTTGACAGGGTTAACTGAAGCTTTCTTT. Translating it yields CASSLTGLTEAFF.

In nucleotides, the CDR3 is TGTGCCAGCAGCTTGTGGGCCTCAGGGGGCCAGCCCCAGCATTTT. Encoded protein: CASSLWASGGQPQHF. The chain employs TRBV5-4 and TRBJ1-5; TRBD1 agrees at 8 bases. Per the germline V gene, CDR1 is SGHNT and CDR2 is YYREEE (reference sequence). This CDR3 has 15 residues. V dropped 1 base and J dropped 7; count of bases not matched to a gene: 7.

The chain uses TRBV2 and TRBJ1-1; TRBD1 matches 8 bases. The germline V gene has CDR1 SNHLY and CDR2 FYNNEI. The CDR3 length is 14 residues. V shed 6 bases, J shed 4 bases, and the junction held 7 bases outside the gene matches. The CDR3 here is CASRPGQALTEAFF. CDR3 in DNA: TGTGCCAGCAGACCGGGACAGGCTCTCACTGAAGCTTTCTTT.

In its sample, this clone was seen once. The rearrangement uses TRBV5-6 and TRBJ1-4; D gene uncertain. Trimming removed 0 bases from V and 0 bases from J, with 9 bases in between. The CDR3 runs to 16 residues. Germline CDR1 is SGHDT and CDR2 is YYEEEE. CDR3 nucleotide sequence: TGTGCCAGCAGCTTGGGGTGGACTACAACTAATGAAAAACTGTTTTTT. This sequence encodes CASSLGWTTTNEKLFF.

The rearrangement uses TRBV19 and TRBJ2-5, with D maybe TRBD2 (5 bases). Looked up from germline, CDR1 is LNHDA and CDR2 is SQIVND (reference sequence). Between the trimmed V and J ends, which lost 6 bases and 4 bases, there was a span of 21 bases. CDR3 length: 16 amino acids. Written as DNA, the CDR3 is TGTGCCAGTAGCACGGTGAGCCCCCGGAGGATAGAGACCCAGTACTTC. Its protein product is CASSTVSPRRIETQYF.

The chain employs TRBV19 and TRBJ2-7; 9 positions match TRBD2. V lost 5 bases and J lost 2; bases outside the gene matches: 7. From germline, CDR1 is LNHDA and CDR2 SQIVND (reference sequence). CDR3 length: 15 amino acids. CDR3 bases: TGTGCCAGTAGTCCCCGGACTAGCGTGCCCTACGAGCAGTACTTC. It yields the protein CASSPRTSVPYEQYF.

This clone was counted a few times. V gene TRBV20-1 combines with J gene TRBJ1-1; D uncertain. The germline V and J ends were trimmed by 6 bases and 7 bases, with 12 bases remaining between them. CDR3 size: 11 residues. Germline CDR1 and CDR2: DFQATT and SNEGSKA (reference sequence). CDR3 protein: CSAGQPVEAFF. CDR3 nucleotides: TGCAGTGCGGGCCAGCCAGTTGAAGCTTTCTTT.

V is TRBV10-2 and J is TRBJ1-5, with D uncertain. CDR1 and CDR2 from the germline V gene are WSHSY and SAAADI. The V end was cut by 6 bases, the J end by 12 bases, with 21 bases between. The CDR3 is 14 amino acids. The DNA of the CDR3 is TGCGCCAGCAGCCGAGAACCTGTCGCGGAGTTCCAGCATTTT. Translated, it gives CASSREPVAEFQHF.

V is TRBV6-4 and J is TRBJ2-2; tentatively, D is TRBD1 (6 bases). Germline CDR1 reads MRHNA; CDR2 reads SNTAGT. This CDR3 has 15 residues. The V and J ends lost 6 bases and 1 base respectively, with 12 bases between them. The CDR3 region is CASSPKQGNTGELFF. The CDR3 region has the DNA TGTGCCAGCAGCCCGAAACAGGGGAACACCGGGGAGCTGTTTTTT.

The chain has TRBV12-2 and TRBJ2-2; the D segment call TRBD2 is taken from the table without a DNA check. TRBV12-2 is a pseudogene locus. This CDR3 contains 19 residues. CDR3 region: CASRPQRGSAGGRTGELFF. The CDR3 region has the DNA TGTGCAAGTCGCCCTCAGAGAGGGTCAGCGGGAGGGCGCACCGGGGAGCTGTTTTTT.

The chain uses TRBV19 and TRBJ1-5; D is uncertain. The CDR3 has 16 residues. The germline gives CDR1 LNHDA, CDR2 SQIVND (reference sequence). Trimming removed 6 bases at V and 6 bases at J, with 21 bases between. The CDR3 nucleotides read TGTGCCAGTAGCTTGGTACGGATTCTGTTCGGTCAGCCCCAGCATTTT. It codes for CASSLVRILFGQPQHF.

The chain couples TRBV10-1 to TRBJ2-5; 10 nucleotides match TRBD1. CDR3 size: 14 residues. CDR1 and CDR2 from the germline V gene are WNHNN and SYGVQD (reference sequence). The trim removed 4 bases at V and 5 bases at J, leaving 4 bases unmatched. This CDR3 reads CASSVGQGRETQYF. The CDR3 nucleotides are TGCGCCAGCAGTGTGGGACAGGGGCGGGAGACCCAGTACTTC.

The V call is TRBV6-1, the J call TRBJ1-2; D not resolved. Trimming took 7 bases from V and 4 from J, leaving 7 bases between them. CDR3 length equals 11 residues. From germline, CDR1 is MNHNS and CDR2 SASEGT. The CDR3: CASNTGYGYTF. The DNA of the CDR3 is TGTGCCAGCAACACCGGCTATGGCTACACCTTC.

The V and J genes are TRBV5-1 and TRBJ2-3; no reliable D call. Trimming pared 4 bases from V and 0 bases from J, leaving 15 bases between. CDR1 SGHRS and CDR2 YFSETQ come from the germline V gene. The CDR3 spans 16 residues. The DNA of the CDR3 is TGCGCCAGCAGCCAGACCCCATTATCAAGCACAGATACGCAGTATTTT. Translating it yields CASSQTPLSSTDTQYF. Complete variable domain (other parts from reference TRBV5-1 and TRBJ2-3): KAGVTQTPRYLIKTRGQQVTLSCSPISGHRSVSWYQQTPGQGLQFLFEYFSETQRNKGNFPGRFSGRQFSNSRSEMNVSTLELGDSALYLCASSQTPLSSTDTQYFGPGTRLTVL.

The CDR3 here is CASSVVGTGYSGNTIYF. The CDR3, as DNA: TGTGCCAGCAGCGTAGTGGGTACGGGGTACTCTGGAAACACCATATATTTT. The chain uses TRBV9 and TRBJ1-3; no clear D. The CDR3 sequence is 17 residues long. The V gene lost 0 bases and the J gene lost 0 bases, with 13 bases spanning the gap. CDR1 and CDR2 (germline): SGDLS, YYNGEE. Based on the CDR3 plus reference TRBV9 and TRBJ1-3, the full variable domain is DSGVTQTPKHLITATGQRVTLRCSPRSGDLSVYWYQQSLDQGLQFLIQYYNGEERAKGNILERFSAQQFPDLHSELNLSSLELGDSALYFCASSVVGTGYSGNTIYFGEGSWLTVV.

This chain uses TRBV7-2 with TRBJ1-1, with 8 bases aligning to TRBD1. The V gene end was trimmed by 5 bases and the J gene end by 11 bases; junction bases not matched to a gene: 13. This CDR3 region has 14 residues. Germline CDR1 reads SGHTA; CDR2 reads FQGNSA. CDR3 sequence reads: CASSIRTGGLKAFF. For the CDR3, the DNA is TGTGCCAGCAGCATCAGAACAGGGGGGCTGAAGGCTTTCTTT. The full variable domain, completed using reference TRBV7-2 and TRBJ1-1, is GAGVSQSPSNKVTEKGKDVELRCDPISGHTALYWYRQSLGQGLEFLIYFQGNSAPDKSGLPSDRFSAERTGGSVSTLTIQRTQQEDSAVYLCASSIRTGGLKAFFGQGTRLTVV.

The chain combines TRBV5-4 with TRBJ2-1, with D possibly being TRBD2 (6 bases). Trimming pared 0 bases from V and 6 bases from J, leaving 16 bases between. This CDR3 region has 16 residues. Per the germline V gene, CDR1 is SGHNT and CDR2 is YYREEE (reference sequence). The CDR3 sequence: CASSLAVRSGGNEQFF. The DNA for the CDR3 is TGTGCCAGCAGCTTGGCCGTACGATCCGGGGGCAATGAGCAGTTCTTC. The whole variable domain, remainder taken from reference TRBV5-4 and TRBJ2-1, is ETGVTQSPTHLIKTRGQQVTLRCSSQSGHNTVSWYQQALGQGPQFIFQYYREEENGRGNFPPRFSGLQFPNYSSELNVNALELDDSALYLCASSLAVRSGGNEQFFGPGTRLTVL.

The V and J genes are TRBV29-1 and TRBJ1-1, with TRBD1 as a possible D gene (6 bases). Germline V gives CDR1 SQVTM, CDR2 ANQGSEA. The CDR3 runs 13 residues. Trimming took off 2 bases at V and 4 bases at J, with 11 bases between the two ends. In DNA form, the CDR3 reads TGCAGCGTTGAATTTAGGGGGGCCACTGAAGCTTTCTTT. It codes for CSVEFRGATEAFF. Complete variable domain (other parts from reference TRBV29-1 and TRBJ1-1): SAVISQKPSRDICQRGTSLTIQCQVDSQVTMMFWYRQQPGQSLTLIATANQGSEATYESGFVIDKFPISRPNLTFSTLTVSNMSPEDSSIYLCSVEFRGATEAFFGQGTRLTVV.

This clone was seen once. V gene TRBV5-5 combines with J gene TRBJ1-1, with a weak D call TRBD1 (5 bases). Germline loops: CDR1 SGHKS, CDR2 YYEKEE (reference sequence). The CDR3 has 16 residues. Trimming pared 2 bases from V and 2 bases from J, leaving 16 bases between. The DNA of the CDR3 is TGTGCCAGCAGCTTTGGGGACCGGGACGCTAACACTGAAGCTTTCTTT. Its translation is CASSFGDRDANTEAFF.

J is TRBJ2-7 and V is TRBV2; D may match TRBD1 or TRBD2 (5 bases each). This CDR3 is built from 13 residues. Germline CDR1 and CDR2: SNHLY and FYNNEI. Trimming left V 5 bases short and J 3 bases short, with 11 bases between. In DNA, the CDR3 is TGTGCCAGCAGTTCGGGACGTTTCTACGAGCAGTACTTC. It is translated as CASSSGRFYEQYF.

The chain couples TRBV5-1 to TRBJ2-1, with a weak D call TRBD2 (5 bases). The germline V gene has CDR1 SGHRS and CDR2 YFSETQ. Trimming stripped 0 bases from V and 5 bases from J, with 12 bases between. The CDR3 consists of 15 residues. CDR3 residues: CASSLAQRTHNEQFF. The CDR3 DNA follows: TGCGCCAGCAGCTTGGCCCAGCGGACTCACAATGAGCAGTTCTTC.